A selection of T cell receptor beta chains follows, all from one sample in a study of Ad26.COV2.S vaccination and SARS-CoV-2 variants. The data were produced by immunoSEQ multiplex PCR, yet TCRdb's version contains in-frame clones alone and is incomplete. The sample contains 500,000 or so clones, roughly 85% of which appear only once. This sample comprised peripheral blood, obtained in a trial of Ad26.COV2.S vaccine versus placebo. These receptors were collected from a person between 18 and 59 years old who received the Ad26.COV2.S COVID-19 vaccine or a placebo. CDR3s include the opening cysteine and the closing phenylalanine or tryptophan. The D gene is left open where the match is weak. A clone size is listed for some rows: how often the clone was seen (once, few, many), or a class if it is expanded.

once | NA | TRBJ2-2 | TRBV24-1 | CATSRGSGELFF | TGTGCCACCAGTAGAGGGTCCGGGGAGCTGTTTTTT
NA | TRBD2 | TRBJ2-5 | TRBV7-9 | CASSQPSGRRETQYF | TGTGCCAGCAGCCAACCTAGCGGGAGGCGGGAGACCCAGTACTTC
NA | TRBD1 | TRBJ2-2 | TRBV24-1 | CATSDPDRGLNTGELFF | TGTGCCACCAGTGACCCCGACAGGGGGTTGAACACCGGGGAGCTGTTTTTT
NA | NA | TRBJ2-4 | TRBV28 | CASSPQEIIQYF | TGTGCCAGCAGTCCCCAAGAGATCATTCAGTACTTC
NA | NA | TRBJ2-1 | TRBV7-9 | CASSLEGVLSSYNEQFF | TGTGCCAGCAGCTTAGAAGGGGTCCTGAGCTCCTACAATGAGCAGTTCTTC
NA | TRBD1 | TRBJ2-1 | TRBV28 | CASSPPAQGVVYNEQFF | TGTGCCAGCAGTCCCCCGGCGCAGGGGGTGGTCTACAATGAGCAGTTCTTC
NA | NA | TRBJ2-5 | TRBV19 | CASSIGSLQYQETQYF | TGTGCCAGTAGTATAGGGTCTCTTCAGTACCAAGAGACCCAGTACTTC
NA | TRBD2 | TRBJ2-7 | TRBV7-9 | CASSSSGLADSYEQYF | TGTGCCAGCAGCTCCTCCGGACTAGCGGACTCCTACGAGCAGTACTTC
many | NA | TRBJ2-2 | TRBV7-3 | CASSSSGTGELFF | TGTGCCAGCAGCTCCAGCGGGACCGGGGAGCTGTTTTTT
NA | TRBD1 | TRBJ1-5 | TRBV6-5 | CASLGRGGLQPQHF | TGTGCCAGCCTAGGAAGAGGGGGCCTTCAGCCCCAGCATTTT
few | NA | TRBJ2-2 | TRBV3-1/TRBV3-2 | CASSQAPTTGELFF | TGTGCCAGCAGCCAAGCTCCCACCACCGGGGAGCTGTTTTTT
many | NA | TRBJ1-6 | TRBV7-2 | CASSLAASYNSPLHF | TGTGCCAGCAGCTTAGCGGCTTCCTATAATTCACCCCTCCACTTT
NA | NA | TRBJ1-2 | TRBV30 | CAWSDPGNYGYTF | TGTGCCTGGAGTGACCCAGGGAATTATGGCTACACCTTC
few | NA | TRBJ1-2 | TRBV11-2 | CASSLDRNYGYTF | TGTGCCAGCAGCTTAGATCGGAACTATGGCTACACCTTC
NA | NA | TRBJ2-1 | TRBV9 | CASSLHFGYEQFF | TGTGCCAGCAGCCTTCACTTCGGGTATGAGCAGTTCTTC
NA | NA | TRBJ1-1 | TRBV19 | CASSMNTEAFF | TGTGCCAGTAGTATGAACACTGAAGCTTTCTTT
NA | NA | TRBJ1-1 | TRBV29-1 | CSVLRAGTEAFF | TGCAGCGTTCTCAGGGCGGGGACTGAAGCTTTCTTT
once | NA | TRBJ1-1 | TRBV6-5 | CASSTRKDEAFF | TGTGCCAGCAGTACCCGCAAAGATGAAGCTTTCTTT
NA | NA | TRBJ2-7 | TRBV4-1 | CASSPAAGSSYEQYF | TGCGCCAGCAGCCCCGCGGCAGGGTCTTCCTACGAGCAGTACTTC
NA | NA | TRBJ1-3 | TRBV5-1 | CASSLGASESSGNTIYF | TGCGCCAGCAGCTTGGGGGCCAGTGAAAGCTCTGGAAACACCATATATTTT
NA | NA | TRBJ2-7 | TRBV19 | CASSMNRIGVGEQYF | TGTGCCAGTAGTATGAATCGGATAGGGGTGGGCGAGCAGTACTTC
NA | NA | TRBJ2-5 | TRBV28 | CASTDLRGTQYF | TGTGCCAGCACCGACCTGAGGGGGACCCAGTACTTC
NA | NA | TRBJ2-6 | TRBV9 | CASSVDDVAGSLSGANVLTF | TGTGCCAGCAGCGTAGATGATGTGGCGGGGAGTCTCTCTGGGGCCAACGTCCTGACTTTC
NA | NA | TRBJ1-5 | TRBV19 | CGASWGNDQPQHF | TGTGGGGCTAGTTGGGGTAACGATCAGCCCCAGCATTTT
NA | NA | TRBJ2-7 | TRBV29-1 | CSVEVGSGSSNEQYF | TGCAGCGTTGAAGTTGGGTCTGGGTCTAGTAACGAGCAGTACTTC
few | NA | TRBJ1-2 | TRBV5-1 | CASTLSGSGYGYTF | TGCGCCAGCACCCTCTCAGGGTCGGGCTATGGCTACACCTTC
NA | TRBD2 | TRBJ2-7 | TRBV6-6 | CASSPLIAGEGEQYF | TGTGCCAGCAGTCCCCTCATAGCGGGAGAGGGGGAGCAGTACTTC
once | TRBD2 | TRBJ2-1 | TRBV29-1 | CSVALLAGYNEQFF | TGCAGCGTTGCTTTACTAGCGGGATACAATGAGCAGTTCTTC
once | NA | TRBJ1-3 | TRBV29-1 | CSVLAGDGGTIYF | TGCAGCGTCTTGGCGGGGGACGGGGGCACCATATATTTT
NA | NA | TRBJ2-1 | TRBV6-5 | CASSYDKGPYNEQFF | TGTGCCAGCAGTTATGACAAGGGCCCCTACAATGAGCAGTTCTTC
NA | NA | TRBJ1-3 | TRBV19 | CASTRTAGNTIYF | TGTGCCAGTACCAGGACAGCTGGAAACACCATATATTTT
NA | TRBD2 | TRBJ2-1 | TRBV24-1 | CATSDYRVSGNEQFF | TGTGCCACCAGTGACTATCGAGTTAGCGGGAATGAGCAGTTCTTC